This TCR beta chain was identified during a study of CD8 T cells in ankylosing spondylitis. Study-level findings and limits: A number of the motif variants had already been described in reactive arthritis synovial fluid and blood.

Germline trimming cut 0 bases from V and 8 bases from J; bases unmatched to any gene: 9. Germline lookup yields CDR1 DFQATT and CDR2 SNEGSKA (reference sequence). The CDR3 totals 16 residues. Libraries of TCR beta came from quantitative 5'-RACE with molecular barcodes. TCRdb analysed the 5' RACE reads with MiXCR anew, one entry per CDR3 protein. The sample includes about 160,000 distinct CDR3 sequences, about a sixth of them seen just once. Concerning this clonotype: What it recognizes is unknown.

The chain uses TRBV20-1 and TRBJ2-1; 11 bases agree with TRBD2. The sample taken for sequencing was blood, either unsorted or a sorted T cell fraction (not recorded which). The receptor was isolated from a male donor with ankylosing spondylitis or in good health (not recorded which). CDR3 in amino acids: CSARDLRTSGLDEQFF. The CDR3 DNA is TGCAGTGCTAGAGATCTCCGGACTAGCGGGTTAGATGAGCAGTTCTTC.